This T cell receptor (beta chain) is drawn from a study of molecular identifiers for immune sequencing clone quantification. Germline CDR1 reads WSHSY; CDR2 reads SAAADI. The length of the CDR3 is 11 residues. V lost 3 bases and J 6 bases, leaving 3 bases between the germline ends. About this clonotype: Its antigen remains unidentified.

Study-wide points: Clones carrying above 20 RNA copies accounted for over 98% of effector molecules, under 1% in naive cells.

A single record per CDR3 protein comes from TCRdb applying MiXCR to the PCR reads. Among about 39,000 distinct CDR3 sequences listed, around 20% were seen once. The V gene is TRBV10-2, the J gene TRBJ2-1, with D unresolved. Sequencing was carried out using naive CD8+ T cells from blood, with Jurkat cell RNA spiked in. Stated subset: FACS-sorted CD8+CD4-CCR7+CD45RA+ naive T cells. This receptor was taken from a human donor in good health. Some libraries in this study had Jurkat cell RNA spiked in. Written as DNA, the CDR3 is TGCGCCAGCAGTGAAAGCAATGAGCAGTTCTTC. Translated, it gives CASSESNEQFF.